This T cell receptor (beta chain) originates from a study of tumor and adjacent non-tumor tissue in lung cancer. Study observations and caveats: Tumor repertoires had a smaller top 100 clone share than normal lung. Significantly higher TCR diversity was found in tumor than normal lung. Patients with more diverse tumor TCRs had worse survival.

RNA was extracted from bulk tissue without any cell sorting. Newly diagnosed lung cancer patients had thoracic surgery in China, August–late 2014, without prior chemotherapy. There are a few counts of this clonotype. No antigen is known for it. Without the conserved terminal phenylalanine or tryptophan, this CDR3 likely stems from a read error. The library came from three nested PCR rounds adapted from ARM-PCR protocols. Each CDR3 protein is one row after TCRdb ran MiXCR on the multiplex PCR reads. The sample lists 84,000 or so distinct CDR3 sequences; roughly three fifths were seen once. Germline assignment: CDR1 MDHEN and CDR2 SYDVKM. There are 13 residues in the CDR3. V lost 3 bases and J 0 bases, leaving 5 bases between the germline ends.

The material sequenced was lung tumor tissue. The chain recombines TRBV28 with TRBJ2-5; D not resolved. This TCR derives from a man aged 65 to 85 with non-small cell lung cancer. The CDR3 region is CASSFPNQETQYL. Here the CDR3 DNA reads TGTGCCAGCAGTTTCCCTAACCAAGAGACCCAGTACCTC.